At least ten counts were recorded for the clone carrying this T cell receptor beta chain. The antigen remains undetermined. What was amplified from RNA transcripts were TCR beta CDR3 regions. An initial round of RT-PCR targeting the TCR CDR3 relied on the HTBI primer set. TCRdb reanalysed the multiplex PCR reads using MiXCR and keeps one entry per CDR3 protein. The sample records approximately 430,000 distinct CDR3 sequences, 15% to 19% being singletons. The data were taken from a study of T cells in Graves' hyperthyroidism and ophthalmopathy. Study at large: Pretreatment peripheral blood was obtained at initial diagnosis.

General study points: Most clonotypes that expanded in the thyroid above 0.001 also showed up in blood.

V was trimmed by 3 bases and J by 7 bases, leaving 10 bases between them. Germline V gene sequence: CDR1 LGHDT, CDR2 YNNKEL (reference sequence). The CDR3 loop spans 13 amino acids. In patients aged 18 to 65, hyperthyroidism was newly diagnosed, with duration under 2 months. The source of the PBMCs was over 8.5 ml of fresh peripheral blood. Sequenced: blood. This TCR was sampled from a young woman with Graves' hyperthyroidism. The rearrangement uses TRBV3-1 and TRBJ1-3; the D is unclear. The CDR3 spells CASSHSIRNTIYF. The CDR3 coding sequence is TGTGCCAGCAGCCATTCCATCCGGAACACCATATATTTT.